This TCR beta chain was obtained from a study of T-cell reconstitution after alpha-beta-depleted transplantation in children. Unique molecular identifiers tagged the TCRbeta library. TCRdb itself ran the PCR reads through MiXCR, one entry per CDR3 protein. The data contain some 490,000 distinct CDR3 sequences, roughly an eighth of them seen just once; the ten biggest clones take up roughly 5.4%. CDR3 length equals 11 residues. Per the germline V gene, CDR1 is MNHEY and CDR2 is SVGEGT. V trimming: 8 bases; J trimming: 9 bases; junction bases outside the gene matches: 4. The specimen comprised PBMCs from the stem cell graft donor, sampled from the stem cell graft. The receptor was isolated from a human donor who donated a stem cell graft to a child with combined immunodeficiency. The chain is built from TRBV6-2 or TRBV6-3 and TRBJ2-1, with TRBD2 matching 7 bases. CDR3 nucleotides: TGTGCCAGCGGGAGGGGCGGTGAGCAGTTCTTC. Protein product: CASGRGGEQFF.